A selection of T cell receptor beta chains follows, all from one sample in a study of blood T cell repertoires in COVID-19. TCRdb's table, derived via immunoSEQ multiplex PCR, lists solely in-frame clones and lacks some. Of 390,000 or so clones listed, about 90% are singletons. Material: peripheral blood. The receptors were gathered from a woman aged 25-40 years with COVID-19, enrolled during active disease. The CDR3 runs from the conserved cysteine through the conserved F or W. D genes are given only for firm matches. Clone size is given for some rows only: seen once, a few or many times, or a class if the clone is expanded.

cdr3_nt cdr3_aa clone_size j_call d_call v_call
TGTGCCAGCAGCGCTAGTTACACAGATACGCAGTATTTT CASSASYTDTQYF once TRBJ2-3 . TRBV9
TGCGCCAGCAGCCAAGGTGTGACTAGCACAGATACGCAGTATTTT CASSQGVTSTDTQYF once TRBJ2-3 . TRBV4-3
TGTGCCAGCACCCAAGGGAGGGGCCAGATTAGCGGACACTCCTACAATGAGCAGTTCTTC CASTQGRGQISGHSYNEQFF . TRBJ2-1 TRBD2 TRBV2
TGTGCCAGCAGTTACTCAGTGCAGGGGCTCGAGCAGTACTTC CASSYSVQGLEQYF . TRBJ2-7 . TRBV6-2/TRBV6-3
TGTGCCAGTAGTATTGATCGGGGTAACTATGGCTACACCTTC CASSIDRGNYGYTF . TRBJ1-2 . TRBV19
TGCGCCAGCAGCCAAACAGGGGTTGGAAACACCATATATTTT CASSQTGVGNTIYF . TRBJ1-3 TRBD1 TRBV5-1
TGTGCCAGCAGCAAAAGCCCTTGGACAGGGAGGGACACTGAAGCTTTCTTT CASSKSPWTGRDTEAFF once TRBJ1-1 . TRBV21-1
TGTGCCATCGGGGCCAACACCGGGGAGCTGTTTTTT CAIGANTGELFF . TRBJ2-2 . TRBV10-3
TGTGCCAGCTCACATTTTTCGCTCGGGGACAGGGGGCTTGGTCAGCCCCAGCATTTT CASSHFSLGDRGLGQPQHF . TRBJ1-5 TRBD1 TRBV18
TGTGCCAGCAGCTTGAGCGGGGGATCCTACAATGAGCAGTTCTTC CASSLSGGSYNEQFF once TRBJ2-1 TRBD2 TRBV5-8
TGTGCCAGCAGCTTCCCGGGAAGGATGCCCTACGAGCAGTACTTC CASSFPGRMPYEQYF . TRBJ2-7 . TRBV7-2
TGTGCCAGCACCCCAGGGGCCACCTACGAGCAGTACTTC CASTPGATYEQYF . TRBJ2-7 . TRBV7-2
TGCGCCAGCAGCTCCAGCGGGGGGCTGGAGATCCGCACAGATACGCAGTATTTT CASSSSGGLEIRTDTQYF few TRBJ2-3 TRBD2 TRBV5-1
TGTGCCAGTAGGCCGGGACATTCTATCCCGAACTATGGCTACACCTTC CASRPGHSIPNYGYTF . TRBJ1-2 . TRBV19
TGTGCCAGCAGCGGGGACAGGGGAAAGACCCAGTACTTC CASSGDRGKTQYF . TRBJ2-5 TRBD1 TRBV11-3
TGCAGCGTAGCCCGGGGACAGGGCCTCTACGAGCAGTACTTC CSVARGQGLYEQYF . TRBJ2-7 TRBD1 TRBV29-1
TGTGCCAGCAGCCAGGGGTACAATCAGCCCCAGCATTTT CASSQGYNQPQHF few TRBJ1-5 . TRBV6-6
TGTGCCAGCACCATCCGAGACACAGATACGCAGTATTTT CASTIRDTDTQYF . TRBJ2-3 . TRBV5-4
TGTGCCAGCAGTCTCCGGACCGGACAGGGCGGCGAGCAGTACTTC CASSLRTGQGGEQYF once TRBJ2-7 TRBD1 TRBV27
TGTGCCAGCAGTTTATGGTCCAGGGCCGCTAACTATGGCTACACCTTC CASSLWSRAANYGYTF . TRBJ1-2 . TRBV28
TGTGCCAGCTCACCAGTTACACAGGGCGGTCAGCCCCAGCATTTT CASSPVTQGGQPQHF few TRBJ1-5 . TRBV18
TGTGCCAGCAGCTTAGAGCAGGAGGGGCCCCAGCATTTT CASSLEQEGPQHF few TRBJ1-5 . TRBV7-8
TGTGCCAGCAGTTTGGGGACTAGCGGGGGGACGGATACGCAGTATTTT CASSLGTSGGTDTQYF . TRBJ2-3 TRBD2 TRBV28
TGTGCCAGCAGCACCCGCAGCGTTGGCTCTGGAAACACCATATATTTT CASSTRSVGSGNTIYF . TRBJ1-3 . TRBV11-2
TGTGCCAGCAGTAGGGGGCGCGCCCCTGAAGCTTTCTTT CASSRGRAPEAFF . TRBJ1-1 TRBD1 TRBV3-1/TRBV3-2
TGTGCCAGCAGTTACAGGCGGGACACTAATGAAAAACTGTTTTTT CASSYRRDTNEKLFF . TRBJ1-4 . TRBV6-2/TRBV6-3